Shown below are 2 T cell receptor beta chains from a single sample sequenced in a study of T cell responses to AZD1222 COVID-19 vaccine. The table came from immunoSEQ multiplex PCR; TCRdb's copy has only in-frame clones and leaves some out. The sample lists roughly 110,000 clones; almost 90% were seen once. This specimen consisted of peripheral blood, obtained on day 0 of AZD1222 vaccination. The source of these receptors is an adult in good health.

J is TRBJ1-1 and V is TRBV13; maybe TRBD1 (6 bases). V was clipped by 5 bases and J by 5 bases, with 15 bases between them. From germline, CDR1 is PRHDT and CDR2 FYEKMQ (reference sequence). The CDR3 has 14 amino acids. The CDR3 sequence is CASSPRGVRTEAFF. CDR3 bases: TGTGCCAGCAGCCCAAGGGGGGTCCGAACTGAAGCTTTCTTT. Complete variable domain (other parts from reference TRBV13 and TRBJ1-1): AAGVIQSPRHLIKEKRETATLKCYPIPRHDTVYWYQQGPGQDPQFLISFYEKMQSDKGSIPDRFSAQQFSDYHSELNMSSLELGDSALYFCASSPRGVRTEAFFGQGTRLTVV.

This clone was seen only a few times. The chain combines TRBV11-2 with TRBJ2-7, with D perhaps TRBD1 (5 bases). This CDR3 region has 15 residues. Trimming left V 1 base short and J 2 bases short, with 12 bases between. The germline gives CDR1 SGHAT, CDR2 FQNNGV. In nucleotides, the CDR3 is TGTGCCAGCAGCTTAGGGCAGGGCACCCCCTACGAGCAGTACTTC. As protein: CASSLGQGTPYEQYF.